This T cell receptor (beta chain) was found in a study of cytomegalovirus exposure and HLA in healthy donors. Study results and limitations: According to a subsequent analysis, TCR clusters from the first cohort were inclined to appear together in the 130 or so validation repertoires. Rarity held for most TCR sequences, but there were some public TCRs that occurred in many donors. It was confirmed in vitro that three of the CMV-associated chains were specific for CMV antigens.

Repertoires were generated with immunoSEQ multiplex PCR, while TCRdb's copy carries only in-frame clones and drops some. Here the sample spans more than 85,000 clones, roughly 88% being singletons. This clone turned up a few times. The target antigen is unknown. The donors were members of the validation cohort, which comprised 120 subjects and was separate from the first cohort of roughly 700 subjects. This TCR was sampled from a woman aged 30 to 39 in good health and CMV-seropositive. The sequenced sample was PBMCs.

CDR3 sequence reads: CASSLGQRDGYTF. The CDR3 DNA is TGCGCCAGCAGCTTGGGGCAGCGGGATGGCTACACCTTC. This rearrangement joins TRBV5-1 to TRBJ1-2, with D unclear. The CDR3 consists of 13 residues. CDR1 is SGHRS, CDR2 YFSETQ, per germline. Between the trimmed V and J ends, which lost 0 bases and 6 bases, there was a span of 9 bases.